This TCR beta chain was sequenced during a study of blood T cell repertoires in COVID-19. Study details: Donors in the United States, Italy and Spain gave samples during acute or convalescent COVID-19. In each case, the material was cDNA or gDNA derived from T cells, B-cell-depleted T cells, or PBMCs.

This clone was picked up a small number of times. Authors' analysis steps: The assay estimated nucleated cells by amplifying reference gene primers. The repertoire was sequenced with immunoSEQ multiplex PCR; TCRdb's copy has only in-frame clones and lacks some. V and J calls plus clone size are reproduced from that table; the DNA served to infer D and trimming. The table has under 150,000 clones, roughly 79% seen once; the top ten hold roughly 25%. Sequences were obtained from peripheral blood. This clonotype was sampled from a human donor in a cohort sampled during active COVID-19.

The CDR3 is CASSTRTSGRYNEQFF. In DNA form, the CDR3 reads TGTGCCAGTAGTACCAGGACTAGCGGGCGATACAATGAGCAGTTCTTC. This chain links TRBV19 with TRBJ2-1; 11 bases are a match to TRBD2. CDR1 and CDR2 from the germline V gene are LNHDA and SQIVND (reference sequence). Trimming at V came to 4 bases and at J to 4 bases, leaving 6 bases not matched to a gene. CDR3 length: 16 amino acids.